This TCR beta chain was identified in a study of T cells after yellow fever vaccination. Germline-derived CDR1 and CDR2 are SGHTA and FQGNSA. Trimming took off 2 bases at V and 6 bases at J, with 5 bases between the two ends. This CDR3 is built from 12 residues. They built TCR cDNA with 5'RACE template switching, a step that put in a universal primer site and UMIs. One entry per CDR3 protein, called by TCRdb with MiXCR from the 5' RACE reads. Among around 230,000 distinct CDR3 sequences listed, approximately 6.8% were seen once. Specimen: CD4+ T cells sorted from PBMCs, collected on the day of the yellow fever booster vaccination. The source of this sequence is a man aged 25-40 years who received the YFV17D yellow fever vaccine. The gene calls are TRBV7-2 and TRBJ1-5; D ambiguous. The CDR3 loop reads CASSLIGQPQHF. In DNA, the CDR3 is TGTGCCAGCAGCTTAATCGGTCAGCCCCAGCATTTT.